This T cell receptor beta chain was profiled in a study of blood T cell repertoires in COVID-19 (dated by TCRdb to about 2020). In the study overall: Collaborator samples came from the United States, Italy and Spain and covered acute and convalescent phases of COVID-19. The prospective study material was composed of cDNA or gDNA derived from T cells, B-cell-depleted T cells, or PBMCs. Subjects who had been exposed to COVID-19, were actively infected with it, or had recovered from it provided the deeply sampled blood TCRbeta repertoires that made up the dataset. A freely available public database, intended as a resource for researchers studying the immune response to SARS-CoV-2, is where the repertoires were released. The samples were drawn from two sources: the first 160 participants of the ongoing ImmuneRACE study, and 1,254 subjects contributed by 6 global collaborators. A de-identified subject ID, COVID-19 status, age in years and sex were almost always included in the sample metadata. HLA class I and class II types, where available, came from metadata supplied by the sample provider rather than from assay-based typing. Overall results and qualifications from the work: The amount of clinical and demographic metadata varied by source and participant and was provided uncurated.

The table lists this clone with a count of one. Its antigen has not been determined. Base-call qualities are not available, and no considerably larger clone is one nucleotide away. Another Seattle source contributed samples from volunteer blood donors who had recovered from COVID-19. Each collaborating institution followed its own protocols to collect whole blood in K2EDTA tubes. For TCRbeta analysis, collaborator samples were shipped as frozen whole blood, as isolated PBMCs, or as DNA extracted from either sample type. Per the germline V gene (reference sequence), SEHNR is the CDR1 and FQNEAQ is the CDR2. V and J are truncated by 6 bases and 0 bases respectively, leaving an intervening sequence of 11 bases. The CDR3 covers 15 residues, taking in both the cysteine and the phenylalanine. Only the CDR3 region is kept as DNA, spanning 45 bases read in frame from base 1. TCRbeta CDR3 regions were amplified from genomic DNA by means of the immunoSEQ Assay, a bias-controlled multiplex PCR. The paper's processing steps were these. The number of nucleated cells in each sample was estimated from the amplification of reference gene primers within the assay. Sequence reads were collapsed and filtered to measure the absolute abundance of every unique TCRbeta CDR3 rearrangement. Productive Simpson clonality was computed per sample as the square root of Simpson's diversity index over productive rearrangements. TCRdb stores this immuneACCESS table with in-frame sequences only. Part of the clones is absent; in the studies checked, under half of the shortfall reflects unresolved V genes, and no reason is known for the rest. V, J and clone size are those of that table, while D and trimming were read from the DNA. The sample table lists around 260,000 clones, about 89% of them with a count of one. The biggest ten clones account for roughly 9.8% of the sample.

The chain joins TRBV7-9 to TRBJ2-2, and perhaps TRBD2 as D gene, on 5 matching bases. This TCR came from a man in his forties or fifties who had recovered from COVID-19. The sequenced sample was peripheral blood. At the DNA level, the sequence is TGTGCCAGCAGGGGGAGTTCTTCGAACACCGGGGAGCTGTTTTTT. It codes for CASRGSSSNTGELFF.